This note documents a single TCR beta chain sequence. This sample is part of a study of shared clonotypes between healthy human individuals. Libraries were prepared by immunoSEQ multiplex PCR; TCRdb keeps only in-frame clonotypes and omits some of them. Found here are about 2 million clones, roughly 95% of them singletons; the top ten hold 0.1% to 0.15%. The V and J ends lost 4 bases and 4 bases, in that order; junction bases with no gene match: 12. The CDR3 spans 16 residues. Per the germline V gene, CDR1 is LNHDA and CDR2 is SQIVND (reference sequence). The V and J genes are TRBV19 and TRBJ1-2; 7 bases are a match to TRBD1. Sequencing was carried out using naive CD4+ T cells sorted from blood. The subset here: CD45RA+ positively selected. This receptor was taken from a man aged 18 to 30 in good health. The CDR3 bases are TGTGCCAGTAGTACGAGCACAGGGGTCTTGGGCTATGGCTACACCTTC. Protein sequence: CASSTSTGVLGYGYTF. Together with reference TRBV19 and TRBJ1-2, the CDR3 gives the full variable domain: DGGITQSPKYLFRKEGQNVTLSCEQNLNHDAMYWYRQDPGQGLRLIYYSQIVNDFQKGDIAEGYSVSREKKESFPLTVTSAQKNPTAFYLCASSTSTGVLGYGYTFGSGTRLTVV.